The 10 T cell receptor beta chains below all came from one sample that was sequenced in a study of blood T cell repertoires in COVID-19. The repertoire was sequenced with immunoSEQ multiplex PCR; TCRdb's copy has only in-frame clones and lacks some. The table includes 250,000 to 350,000 clones, roughly 87% detected once. The sample comprised peripheral blood. These receptors were collected from a woman aged 45 to 65 who had recovered from COVID-19.

The J gene is TRBJ1-1, the V gene TRBV29-1, with D uncertain. Germline V lookup: CDR1 SQVTM, CDR2 ANQGSEA. The length of the CDR3 is 12 residues. Trimming removed 4 bases from V and 5 bases from J, with 11 bases in between. In DNA, the CDR3 is TGCAGCGTTGGACCCGGGTTTACTGAAGCTTTCTTT. Translating gives CSVGPGFTEAFF. Full variable domain (rest looked up from reference TRBV29-1 and TRBJ1-1): SAVISQKPSRDICQRGTSLTIQCQVDSQVTMMFWYRQQPGQSLTLIATANQGSEATYESGFVIDKFPISRPNLTFSTLTVSNMSPEDSSIYLCSVGPGFTEAFFGQGTRLTVV.

CDR3 region: CASSGGPGQTTVEQYF. Written as DNA, the CDR3 is TGTGCCAGCAGTGGGGGGCCAGGACAGACTACTGTGGAGCAGTACTTC. V and J are TRBV2 and TRBJ2-7, with D possibly being TRBD1 (6 bases). The CDR3 runs 16 residues. CDR1 SNHLY and CDR2 FYNNEI come from the germline V gene. The V end lost 4 bases, the J end lost 7 bases, and 23 bases lay between the germline ends.

The chain combines TRBV2 with TRBJ1-2; D remains ambiguous. Germline CDR1 is SNHLY and CDR2 is FYNNEI. The CDR3 is 13 amino acids. With 7 bases removed from V and 3 bases from J, the gap between germline ends came to 12 bases. The CDR3 DNA reads as TGTGCCAGCACCACTCTCGTGCACTATGGCTACACCTTC. This gives the protein CASTTLVHYGYTF.

Here the CDR3 reads CASSFLGGYGYTF. The CDR3 DNA follows: TGTGCCAGCAGTTTCCTCGGGGGCTATGGCTACACCTTC. This rearrangement joins TRBV27 to TRBJ1-2; perhaps TRBD1 as D (5 bases). V was clipped by 3 bases and J by 4 bases, with 9 bases between them. CDR1 is MNHEY and CDR2 is SMNVEV in the germline V gene (reference sequence). This CDR3 spans 13 amino acids.

This chain uses TRBV9 with TRBJ1-2; 7 bases line up with TRBD1. J gave up 1 base and V 3 bases, and 6 bases lay outside the gene matches. Germline-derived CDR1 and CDR2 are SGDLS and YYNGEE. This CDR3 comprises 15 residues. Here the CDR3 DNA reads TGTGCCAGCAGCGACGGGACAGCTTTTAACTATGGCTACACCTTC. This sequence encodes CASSDGTAFNYGYTF.

V is TRBV5-1 and J is TRBJ2-7; TRBD1 might be the D (6 bases). The CDR3 is 20 amino acids. Germline CDR1 SGHRS, CDR2 YFSETQ. V lost 4 bases, J lost 0 bases, and 29 bases lay in between. The chain's CDR3 is CASSPLWGQGSLGGSYEQYF. The CDR3 DNA is TGCGCCAGCAGCCCACTGTGGGGACAAGGGTCCCTGGGTGGCTCCTACGAGCAGTACTTC.

V usage is TRBV7-6 and J usage is TRBJ1-5, with TRBD1 identical over 8 bases. The CDR3 has 17 residues. The germline V gene has CDR1 SGHVS and CDR2 FNYEAQ. V lost 1 base, J lost 1 base, and 6 bases stayed unmatched. The CDR3: CASSLGRQGLSNQPQHF. The CDR3 DNA is TGTGCCAGCAGCTTAGGCCGACAGGGGTTAAGCAATCAGCCCCAGCATTTT.

CDR3 protein: CASSVSLNQPQHF. As DNA, the CDR3 is TGTGCCAGCAGCGTGTCCCTCAATCAGCCCCAGCATTTT. The chain is built from TRBV6-4 and TRBJ1-5; D not resolved. CDR1 and CDR2 from the germline V gene are MRHNA and SNTAGT. CDR3 size: 13 residues. The V end lost 6 bases, the J end lost 3 bases, and 9 bases lay between the germline ends.

The sample holds one count of this clone. The rearrangement joins TRBV27 to TRBJ2-2; D perhaps matches TRBD1 (6 bases). Germline CDR1 MNHEY, CDR2 SMNVEV (reference sequence). The CDR3 extends over 16 amino acids. Deletions cut 4 bases from V and 2 bases from J, with 14 bases between. The DNA of the CDR3 is TGTGCCAGCAGTTCAAGTGTCGGGACAAACACCGGGGAGCTGTTTTTT. Protein product: CASSSSVGTNTGELFF.

This clone turned up a few times. The rearrangement uses TRBV7-2 and TRBJ1-5; D gene uncertain. Germline V gene data show CDR1 as SGHTA and CDR2 as FQGNSA. The CDR3 has 15 amino acids. V lost 4 bases, J lost 4 bases, and 14 bases lay in between. The CDR3 here is CASSSGIGRNQPQHF. The CDR3 DNA reads TGTGCCAGCAGCTCGGGCATTGGGAGGAATCAGCCCCAGCATTTT.